This T cell receptor beta chain was captured in a study of cytotoxic CD8 clonotypes in ibrutinib-treated CLL. Overall study findings and caveats: In comparison with age-matched healthy donors, baseline clonality was higher and tracked circulating CD8+ T-cell counts. Elevated clonality accompanied ibrutinib response, with a return toward baseline values at progression.

The protocol was immunoSEQ multiplex PCR, while the TCRdb copy is restricted to in-frame clones and leaves out a portion. The sample lists around 150,000 clones; about 88% were seen once. This CDR3 is 16 amino acids long. V lost 2 bases to trimming and J lost 8 bases, with 21 bases between them. Germline V lookup: CDR1 MNHNS, CDR2 SASEGT. Of note for this clone: The antigen is not known.

This TCR derives from a human donor with chronic lymphocytic leukemia. The chain joins TRBV6-1 to TRBJ1-2; D may be TRBD1 (6 bases). The sample consisted of PBMCs, taken at disease progression, from a patient treated with ibrutinib. CDR3 loop: CASSERMGARSSGYTF. The CDR3 DNA reads as TGTGCCAGCAGTGAACGCATGGGGGCTCGGAGTAGCGGCTACACCTTC.